This T cell receptor beta chain was retrieved from a study of breast tumors, draining lymph nodes, adjacent tissues. General study findings and limits: Tumor TCR diversity was below lymph nodes but above nontumor tissue. The lymph node origin of tumor T cells was framed as consistent with a hypothesis, not demonstrated. Luminal-like breast cancer showed significantly higher tumor–nontumor repertoire similarity than basal-like.

There are 13 residues in the CDR3. Germline V gives CDR1 SGDLS, CDR2 YYNGEE. Trimming removed 2 bases from V and 11 bases from J; junction bases left unmatched: 8. TCRdb independently ran MiXCR on the multiplex PCR reads; one entry per CDR3 protein. The sample includes 50,000 to 65,000 distinct CDR3 sequences, under 45% seen only once; the top ten take about 10%. This clonotype was observed a few times. Its antigen is not identified. The chain links TRBV9 to TRBJ2-3, with 7 nucleotides matching TRBD2. The sequenced sample was breast tumor tissue. The receptor comes from a female donor with breast cancer. Some clones in this sample may be carry-over from other donors' samples. As DNA, the CDR3 is TGTGCCAGCAGCGTGGGAGGGTACAATGAGCAGTATTTT. It codes for CASSVGGYNEQYF.